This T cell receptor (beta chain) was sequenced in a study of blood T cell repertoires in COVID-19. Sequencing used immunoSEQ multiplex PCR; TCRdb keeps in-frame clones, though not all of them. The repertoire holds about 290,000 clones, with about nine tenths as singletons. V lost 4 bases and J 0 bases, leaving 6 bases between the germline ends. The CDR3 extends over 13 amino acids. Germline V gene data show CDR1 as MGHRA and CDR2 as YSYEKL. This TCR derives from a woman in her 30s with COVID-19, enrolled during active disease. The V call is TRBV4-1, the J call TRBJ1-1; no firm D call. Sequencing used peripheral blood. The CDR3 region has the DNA TGCGCCAGCAGCCCTCAGGTGAACACTGAAGCTTTCTTT. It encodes CASSPQVNTEAFF.